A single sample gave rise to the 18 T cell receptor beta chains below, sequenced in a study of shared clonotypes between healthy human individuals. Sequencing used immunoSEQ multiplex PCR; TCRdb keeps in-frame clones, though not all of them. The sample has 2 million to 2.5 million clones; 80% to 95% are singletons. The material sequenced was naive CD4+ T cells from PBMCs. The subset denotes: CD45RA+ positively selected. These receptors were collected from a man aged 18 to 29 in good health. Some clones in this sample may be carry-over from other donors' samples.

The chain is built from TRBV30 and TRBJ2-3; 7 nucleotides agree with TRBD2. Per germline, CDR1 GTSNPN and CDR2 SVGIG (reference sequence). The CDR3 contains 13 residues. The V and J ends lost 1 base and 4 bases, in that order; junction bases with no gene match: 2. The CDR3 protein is CAWSAAGADTQYF. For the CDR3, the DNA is TGTGCCTGGAGTGCGGCGGGAGCAGATACGCAGTATTTT.

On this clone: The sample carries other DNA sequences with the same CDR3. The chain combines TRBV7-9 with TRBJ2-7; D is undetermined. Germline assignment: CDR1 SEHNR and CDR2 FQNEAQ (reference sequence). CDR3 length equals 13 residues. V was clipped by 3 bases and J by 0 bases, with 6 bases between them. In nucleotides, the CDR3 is TGTGCCAGCAGCTTGTTAGGCTCCTACGAGCAGTACTTC. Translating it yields CASSLLGSYEQYF.

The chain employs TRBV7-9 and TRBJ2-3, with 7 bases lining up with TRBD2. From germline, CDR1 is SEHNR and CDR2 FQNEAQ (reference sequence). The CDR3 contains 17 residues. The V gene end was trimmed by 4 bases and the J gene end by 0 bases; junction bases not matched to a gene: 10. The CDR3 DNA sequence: TGTGCCAGCAGCTCCCGGCTGGGTAGCGGGAGCACAGATACGCAGTATTTT. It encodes CASSSRLGSGSTDTQYF.

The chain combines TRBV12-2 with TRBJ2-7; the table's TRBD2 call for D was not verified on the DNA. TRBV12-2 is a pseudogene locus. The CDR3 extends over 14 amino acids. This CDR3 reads CASRLVAGAYEQYF. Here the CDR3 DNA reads TGTGCAAGTCGCTTAGTCGCCGGAGCCTACGAGCAGTACTTC.

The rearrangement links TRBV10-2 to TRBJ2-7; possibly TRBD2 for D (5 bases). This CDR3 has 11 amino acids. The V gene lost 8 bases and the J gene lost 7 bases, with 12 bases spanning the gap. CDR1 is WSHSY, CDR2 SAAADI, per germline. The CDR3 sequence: CASQFSGEQYF. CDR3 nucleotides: TGCGCCAGCCAGTTCTCGGGGGAGCAGTACTTC.

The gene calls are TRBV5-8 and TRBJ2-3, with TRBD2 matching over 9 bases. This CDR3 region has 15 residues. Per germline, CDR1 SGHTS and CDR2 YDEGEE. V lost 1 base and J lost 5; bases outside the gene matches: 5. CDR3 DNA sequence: TGTGCCAGCAGCTTGTTCGGCGGGAGGGGAGATACGCAGTATTTT. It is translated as CASSLFGGRGDTQYF.

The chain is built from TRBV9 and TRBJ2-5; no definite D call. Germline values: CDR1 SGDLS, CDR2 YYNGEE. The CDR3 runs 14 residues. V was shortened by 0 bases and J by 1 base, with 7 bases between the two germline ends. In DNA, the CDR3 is TGTGCCAGCAGCGTAGAGTCATTCCAAGAGACCCAGTACTTC. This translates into CASSVESFQETQYF.

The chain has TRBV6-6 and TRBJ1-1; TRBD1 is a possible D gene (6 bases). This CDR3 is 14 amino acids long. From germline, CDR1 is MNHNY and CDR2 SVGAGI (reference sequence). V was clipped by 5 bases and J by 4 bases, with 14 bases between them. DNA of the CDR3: TGTGCCAGCAGTACCGGTGGAGGGGGCACTGAAGCTTTCTTT. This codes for CASSTGGGGTEAFF.

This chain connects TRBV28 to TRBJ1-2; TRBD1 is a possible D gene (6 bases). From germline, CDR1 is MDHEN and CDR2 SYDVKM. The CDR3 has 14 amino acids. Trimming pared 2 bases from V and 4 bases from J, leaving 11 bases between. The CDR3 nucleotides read TGTGCCAGCAGTTTACCCAAGGGGGGCTATGGCTACACCTTC. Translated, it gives CASSLPKGGYGYTF.

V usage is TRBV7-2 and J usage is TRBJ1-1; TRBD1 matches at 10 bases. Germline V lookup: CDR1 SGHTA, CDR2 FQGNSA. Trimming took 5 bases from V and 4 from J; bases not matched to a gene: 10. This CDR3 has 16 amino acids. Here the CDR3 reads CASSPMRQGAGTEAFF. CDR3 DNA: TGTGCCAGCAGCCCGATGCGACAGGGGGCTGGCACTGAAGCTTTCTTT.

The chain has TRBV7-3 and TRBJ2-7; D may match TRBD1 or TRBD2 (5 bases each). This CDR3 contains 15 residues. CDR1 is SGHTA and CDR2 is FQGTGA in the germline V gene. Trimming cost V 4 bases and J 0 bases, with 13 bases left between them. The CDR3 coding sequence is TGTGCCAGCAGCTGGGGCCCGGGGAGCTCCTACGAGCAGTACTTC. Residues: CASSWGPGSSYEQYF.

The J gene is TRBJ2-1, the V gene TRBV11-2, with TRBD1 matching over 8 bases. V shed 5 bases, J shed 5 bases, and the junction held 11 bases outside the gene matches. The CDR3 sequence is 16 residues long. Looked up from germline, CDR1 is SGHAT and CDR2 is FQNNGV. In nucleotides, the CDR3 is TGTGCCAGCAGCCCCCCGGACAGGGACGGGGACAATGAGCAGTTCTTC. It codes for CASSPPDRDGDNEQFF.

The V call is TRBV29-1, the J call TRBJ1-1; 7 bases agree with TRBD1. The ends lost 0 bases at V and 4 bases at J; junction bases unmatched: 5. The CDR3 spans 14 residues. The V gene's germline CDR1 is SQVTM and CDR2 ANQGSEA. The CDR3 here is CSVEDRQGGTEAFF. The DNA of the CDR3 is TGCAGCGTTGAAGATAGACAGGGAGGCACTGAAGCTTTCTTT.

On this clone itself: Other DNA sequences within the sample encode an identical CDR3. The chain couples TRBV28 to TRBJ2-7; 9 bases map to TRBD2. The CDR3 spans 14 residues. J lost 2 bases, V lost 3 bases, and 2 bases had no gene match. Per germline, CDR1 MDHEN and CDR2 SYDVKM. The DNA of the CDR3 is TGTGCCAGCAGTTTGCTAGCGGGGACCTACGAGCAGTACTTC. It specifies CASSLLAGTYEQYF.

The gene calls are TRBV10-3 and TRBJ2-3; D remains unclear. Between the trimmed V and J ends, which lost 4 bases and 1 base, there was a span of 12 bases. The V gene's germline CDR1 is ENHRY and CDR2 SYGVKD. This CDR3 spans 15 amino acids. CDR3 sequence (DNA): TGTGCCATCAGTGCCCTGGGTGCTGGCACAGATACGCAGTATTTT. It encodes CAISALGAGTDTQYF.

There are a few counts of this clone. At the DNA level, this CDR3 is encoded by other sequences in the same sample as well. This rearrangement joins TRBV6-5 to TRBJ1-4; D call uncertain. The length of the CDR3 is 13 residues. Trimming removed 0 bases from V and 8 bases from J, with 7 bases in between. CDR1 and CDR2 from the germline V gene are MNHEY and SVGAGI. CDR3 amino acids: CASSYSGREKLFF. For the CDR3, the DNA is TGTGCCAGCAGTTACTCCGGAAGGGAAAAACTGTTTTTT.

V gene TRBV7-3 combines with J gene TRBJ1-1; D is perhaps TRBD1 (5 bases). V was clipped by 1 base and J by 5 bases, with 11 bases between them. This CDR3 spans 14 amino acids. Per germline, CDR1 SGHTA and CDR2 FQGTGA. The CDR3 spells CASSLRGPGTEAFF. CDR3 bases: TGTGCCAGCAGCTTAAGGGGACCGGGGACTGAAGCTTTCTTT.

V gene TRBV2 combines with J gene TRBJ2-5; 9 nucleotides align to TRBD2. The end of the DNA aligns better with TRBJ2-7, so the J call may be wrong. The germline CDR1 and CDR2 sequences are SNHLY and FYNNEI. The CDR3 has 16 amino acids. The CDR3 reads CASSEYAGGRFREQYF. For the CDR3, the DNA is TGTGCCAGCAGTGAATACGCGGGAGGGCGTTTCCGCGAGCAGTACTTC.